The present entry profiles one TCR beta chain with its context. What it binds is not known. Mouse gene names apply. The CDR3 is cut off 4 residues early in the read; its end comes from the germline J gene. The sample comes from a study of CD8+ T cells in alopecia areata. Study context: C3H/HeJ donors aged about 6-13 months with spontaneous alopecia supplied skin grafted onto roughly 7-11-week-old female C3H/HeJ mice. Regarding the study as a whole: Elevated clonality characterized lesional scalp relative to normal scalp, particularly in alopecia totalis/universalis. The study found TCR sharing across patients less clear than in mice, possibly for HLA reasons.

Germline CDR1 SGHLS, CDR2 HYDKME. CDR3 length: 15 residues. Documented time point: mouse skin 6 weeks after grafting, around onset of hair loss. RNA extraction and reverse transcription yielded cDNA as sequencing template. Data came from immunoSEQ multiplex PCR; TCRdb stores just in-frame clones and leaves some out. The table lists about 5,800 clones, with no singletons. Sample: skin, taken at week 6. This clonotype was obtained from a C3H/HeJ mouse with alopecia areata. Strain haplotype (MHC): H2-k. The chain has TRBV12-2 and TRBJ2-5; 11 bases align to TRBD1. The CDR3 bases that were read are TGTGCCAGCTCTCTCGACGGGACAGGGGGAGAC. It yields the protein CASSLDGTGGD. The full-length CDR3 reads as CASSLDGTGGDTQYF.